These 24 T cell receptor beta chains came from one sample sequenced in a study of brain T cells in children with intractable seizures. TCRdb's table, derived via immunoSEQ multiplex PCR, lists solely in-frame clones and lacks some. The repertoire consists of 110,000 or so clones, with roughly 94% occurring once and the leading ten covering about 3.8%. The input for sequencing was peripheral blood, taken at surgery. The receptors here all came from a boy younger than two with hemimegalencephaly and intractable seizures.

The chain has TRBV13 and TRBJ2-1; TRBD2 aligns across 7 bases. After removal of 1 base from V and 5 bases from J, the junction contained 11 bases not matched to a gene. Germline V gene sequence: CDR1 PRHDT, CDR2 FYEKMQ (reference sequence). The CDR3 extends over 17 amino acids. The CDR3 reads CASSLVSRPSGNNEQFF. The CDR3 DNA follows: TGTGCCAGCAGCTTAGTTAGTCGTCCTAGCGGCAACAATGAGCAGTTCTTC.

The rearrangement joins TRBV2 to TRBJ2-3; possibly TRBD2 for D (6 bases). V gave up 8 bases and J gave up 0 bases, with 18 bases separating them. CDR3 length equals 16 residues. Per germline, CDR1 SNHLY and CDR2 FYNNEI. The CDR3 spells CASGRRGAPSTDTQYF. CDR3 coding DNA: TGTGCCAGCGGGAGGAGGGGTGCACCTAGCACAGATACGCAGTATTTT.

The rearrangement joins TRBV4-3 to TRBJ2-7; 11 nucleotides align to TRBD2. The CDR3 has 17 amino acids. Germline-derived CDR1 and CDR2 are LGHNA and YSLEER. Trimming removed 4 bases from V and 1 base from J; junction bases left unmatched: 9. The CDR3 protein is CASSRAVSSGGSYEQYF. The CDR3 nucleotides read TGCGCCAGCAGCCGAGCGGTCTCTAGCGGGGGGTCCTACGAGCAGTACTTC.

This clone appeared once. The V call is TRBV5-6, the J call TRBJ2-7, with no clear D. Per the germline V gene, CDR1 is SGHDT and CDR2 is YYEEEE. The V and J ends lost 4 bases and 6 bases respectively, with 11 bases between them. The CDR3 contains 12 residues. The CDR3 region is CASSPLHGEQYF. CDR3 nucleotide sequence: TGTGCCAGCAGCCCCCTCCATGGCGAGCAGTACTTC. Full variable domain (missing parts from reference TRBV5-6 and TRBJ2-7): DAGVTQSPTHLIKTRGQQVTLRCSPKSGHDTVSWYQQALGQGPQFIFQYYEEEERQRGNFPDRFSGHQFPNYSSELNVNALLLGDSALYLCASSPLHGEQYFGPGTRLTVT.

The DNA of the CDR3 is TGTGCCAGCAGTTTACTAGGGGGAATTTTGGCTTTCTTT. Protein product: CASSLLGGILAFF. This chain uses TRBV28 with TRBJ1-1, with a weak D call TRBD1 (6 bases). The length of the CDR3 is 13 residues. V was cut by 2 bases and J by 11 bases, with 15 bases left in between. Germline V gives CDR1 MDHEN, CDR2 SYDVKM.

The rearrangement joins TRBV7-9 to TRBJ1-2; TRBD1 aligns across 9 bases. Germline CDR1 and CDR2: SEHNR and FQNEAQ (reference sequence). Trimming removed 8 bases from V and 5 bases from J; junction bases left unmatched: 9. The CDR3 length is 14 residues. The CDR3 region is CASAGTGGWYGYTF. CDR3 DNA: TGTGCCAGCGCTGGAACAGGGGGCTGGTATGGCTACACCTTC. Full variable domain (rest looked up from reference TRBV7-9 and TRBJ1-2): DTGVSQNPRHKITKRGQNVTFRCDPISEHNRLYWYRQTLGQGPEFLTYFQNEAQLEKSRLLSDRFSAERPKGSFSTLEIQRTEQGDSAMYLCASAGTGGWYGYTFGSGTRLTVV.

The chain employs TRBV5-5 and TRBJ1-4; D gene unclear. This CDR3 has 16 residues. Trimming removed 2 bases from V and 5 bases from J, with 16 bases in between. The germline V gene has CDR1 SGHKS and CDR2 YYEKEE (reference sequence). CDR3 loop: CASSFGYRVLNEKLFF. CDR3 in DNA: TGTGCCAGCAGCTTTGGATACCGGGTTCTGAATGAAAAACTGTTTTTT.

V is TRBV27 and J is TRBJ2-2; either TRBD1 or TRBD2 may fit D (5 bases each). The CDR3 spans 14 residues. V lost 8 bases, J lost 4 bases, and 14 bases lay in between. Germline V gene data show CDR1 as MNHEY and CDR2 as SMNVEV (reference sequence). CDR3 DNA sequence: TGTGCCAGCGGGGGAGTGAGGGCCACCGGGGAGCTGTTTTTT. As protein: CASGGVRATGELFF.

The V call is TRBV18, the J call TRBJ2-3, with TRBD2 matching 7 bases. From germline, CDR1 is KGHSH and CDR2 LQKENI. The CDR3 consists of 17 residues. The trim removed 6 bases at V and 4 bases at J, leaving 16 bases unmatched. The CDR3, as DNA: TGTGCCAGCTCCCTGACCCCGGGCGGGAGAGGGGCAGATACGCAGTATTTT. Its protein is CASSLTPGGRGADTQYF.

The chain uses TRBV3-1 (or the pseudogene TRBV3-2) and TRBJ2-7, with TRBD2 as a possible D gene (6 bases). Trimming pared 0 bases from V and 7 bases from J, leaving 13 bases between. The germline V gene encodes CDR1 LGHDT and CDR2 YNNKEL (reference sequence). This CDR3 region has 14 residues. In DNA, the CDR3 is TGTGCCAGCAGCCAAGATCGGGGGTTTTCTGAGCAGTACTTC. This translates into CASSQDRGFSEQYF.

CDR3 DNA: TGTGCCAGCAGTTACTTTCCCCCGGGACAGGGAGGCGAGCAGTACTTC. It translates to CASSYFPPGQGGEQYF. This chain links TRBV6-5 with TRBJ2-7; 9 bases are a match to TRBD1. The CDR3 is made up of 16 amino acids. Germline loops: CDR1 MNHEY, CDR2 SVGAGI. Trimming cost V 1 base and J 6 bases; bases outside gene matches: 10.

The CDR3 loop is CASSLKLAGGPYTQYF. The DNA of the CDR3 is TGTGCCAGCAGCTTGAAACTAGCGGGAGGGCCATATACGCAGTATTTT. The genes are TRBV5-6 and TRBJ2-3; 13 bases match TRBD2. After removal of 1 base from V and 7 bases from J, the junction contained 6 bases not matched to a gene. Germline V lookup: CDR1 SGHDT, CDR2 YYEEEE. CDR3 length: 16 residues.

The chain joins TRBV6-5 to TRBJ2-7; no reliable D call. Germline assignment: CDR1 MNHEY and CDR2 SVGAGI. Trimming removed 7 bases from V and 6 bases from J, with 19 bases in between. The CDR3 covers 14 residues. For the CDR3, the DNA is TGTGCCAGCACCCCCCGGCTAGGTATAGGCGAGCAGTACTTC. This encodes CASTPRLGIGEQYF.

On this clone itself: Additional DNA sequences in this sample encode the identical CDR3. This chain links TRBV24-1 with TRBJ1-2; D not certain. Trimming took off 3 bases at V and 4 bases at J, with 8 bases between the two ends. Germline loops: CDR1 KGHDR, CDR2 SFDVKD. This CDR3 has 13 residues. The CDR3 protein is CATSDTRTYGYTF. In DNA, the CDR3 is TGTGCCACCAGTGATACAAGGACCTATGGCTACACCTTC.

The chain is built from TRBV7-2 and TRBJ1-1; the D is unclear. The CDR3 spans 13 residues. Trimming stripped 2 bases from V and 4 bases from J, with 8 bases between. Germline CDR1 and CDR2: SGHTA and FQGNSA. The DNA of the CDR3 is TGTGCCAGCAGCTTAATCCGAGGCACTGAAGCTTTCTTT. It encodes CASSLIRGTEAFF.

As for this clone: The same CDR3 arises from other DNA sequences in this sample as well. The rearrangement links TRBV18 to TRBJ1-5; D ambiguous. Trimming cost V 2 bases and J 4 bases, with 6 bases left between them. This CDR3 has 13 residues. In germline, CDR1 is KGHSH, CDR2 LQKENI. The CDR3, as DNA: TGTGCCAGCTCACCAGGAGAGAATCAGCCCCAGCATTTT. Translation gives CASSPGENQPQHF.

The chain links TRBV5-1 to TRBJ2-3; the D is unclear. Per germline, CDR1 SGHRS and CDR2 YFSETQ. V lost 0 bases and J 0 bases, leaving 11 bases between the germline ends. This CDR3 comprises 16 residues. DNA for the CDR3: TGCGCCAGCAGCTTGGAGCTGGCGGCTAGCACAGATACGCAGTATTTT. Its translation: CASSLELAASTDTQYF. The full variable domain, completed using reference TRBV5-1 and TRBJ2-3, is KAGVTQTPRYLIKTRGQQVTLSCSPISGHRSVSWYQQTPGQGLQFLFEYFSETQRNKGNFPGRFSGRQFSNSRSEMNVSTLELGDSALYLCASSLELAASTDTQYFGPGTRLTVL.

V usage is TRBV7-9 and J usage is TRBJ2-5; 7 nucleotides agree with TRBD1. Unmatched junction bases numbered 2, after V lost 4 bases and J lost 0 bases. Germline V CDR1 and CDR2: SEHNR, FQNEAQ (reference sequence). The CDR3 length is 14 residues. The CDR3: CASSSGQYQETQYF. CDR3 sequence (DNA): TGTGCCAGCAGCTCGGGACAGTACCAAGAGACCCAGTACTTC.

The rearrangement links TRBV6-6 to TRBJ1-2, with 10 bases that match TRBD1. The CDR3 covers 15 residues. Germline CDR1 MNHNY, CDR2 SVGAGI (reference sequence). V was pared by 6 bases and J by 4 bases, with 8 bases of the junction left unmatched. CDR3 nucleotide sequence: TGTGCCAGCAGACCCCGGACAGGGGGGGCCTATGGCTACACCTTC. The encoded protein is CASRPRTGGAYGYTF.

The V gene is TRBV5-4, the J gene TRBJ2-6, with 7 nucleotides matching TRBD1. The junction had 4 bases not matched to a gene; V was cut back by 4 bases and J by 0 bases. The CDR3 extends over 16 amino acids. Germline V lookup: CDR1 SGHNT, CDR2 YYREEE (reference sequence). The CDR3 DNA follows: TGTGCCAGCAGCAGGACAGGAGACTCTGGGGCCAACGTCCTGACTTTC. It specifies CASSRTGDSGANVLTF.

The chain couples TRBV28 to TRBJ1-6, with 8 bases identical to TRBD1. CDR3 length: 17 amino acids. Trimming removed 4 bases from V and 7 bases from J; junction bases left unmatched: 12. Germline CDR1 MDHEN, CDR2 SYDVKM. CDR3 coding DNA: TGTGCCAGCAGTTCCCGTGCCTTCGACAGGGGCAATTCACCCCTCCACTTT. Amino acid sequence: CASSSRAFDRGNSPLHF.

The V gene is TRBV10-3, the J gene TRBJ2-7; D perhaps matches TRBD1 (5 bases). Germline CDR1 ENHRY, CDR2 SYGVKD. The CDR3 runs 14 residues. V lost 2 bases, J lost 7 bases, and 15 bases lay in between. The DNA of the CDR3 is TGTGCCATCAGTGAGACAGGCCAGGTGCGGGAGCAGTACTTC. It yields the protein CAISETGQVREQYF.

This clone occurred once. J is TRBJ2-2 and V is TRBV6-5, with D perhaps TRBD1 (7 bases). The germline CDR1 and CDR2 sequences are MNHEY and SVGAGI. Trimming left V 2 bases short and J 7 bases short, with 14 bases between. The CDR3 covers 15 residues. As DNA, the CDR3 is TGTGCCAGCAGTTACCGGCCCCAGGGGGGCGGGGAGCTGTTTTTT. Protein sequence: CASSYRPQGGGELFF.

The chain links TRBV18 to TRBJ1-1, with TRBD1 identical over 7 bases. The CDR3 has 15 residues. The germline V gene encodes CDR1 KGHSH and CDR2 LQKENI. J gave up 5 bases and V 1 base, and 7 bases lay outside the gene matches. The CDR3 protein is CASSPLLDRATEAFF. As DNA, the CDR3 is TGTGCCAGCTCACCACTGCTCGACAGGGCTACTGAAGCTTTCTTT.